This T cell receptor (beta chain) was observed in a study of blood T cell repertoires in COVID-19. At the level of the study: Some COVID-19 samples were acute and others convalescent; all came from the United States, Italy and Spain. T cells, B-cell-depleted T cells, or PBMCs supplied cDNA or gDNA.

Germline CDR1 SGDLS, CDR2 YYNGEE. The CDR3 loop spans 14 amino acids. The V and J ends lost 8 bases and 5 bases, in that order; junction bases with no gene match: 8. As originally analysed: Estimated nucleated cell counts came from reference gene primer amplification. The assay was immunoSEQ multiplex PCR, and TCRdb's table has in-frame clones only and misses some. The V and J calls and clone size were taken over from that table, and D and trimming were inferred from the DNA. The repertoire includes 30,000 to 40,000 clones, 93% of them detected once, and under 6.5% sits in the top ten. The material sequenced was peripheral blood. The rearrangement uses TRBV9 and TRBJ1-5, with TRBD1 identical over 9 bases. The receptor comes from a human donor in a cohort sampled during active COVID-19. This chain's CDR3 is CASDTGTGYQPQHF. CDR3 nucleotides: TGTGCCAGTGATACCGGGACAGGGTATCAGCCCCAGCATTTT.